What follows are 29 T cell receptor beta chains derived from one specimen sequenced in a study of cytomegalovirus exposure and HLA in healthy donors. The PCR made use of 60 Vbeta and 13 Jbeta primers. Sequenced by immunoSEQ multiplex PCR; TCRdb stores in-frame clones only, minus some. Of fewer than 250,000 clones listed, 80% to 90% were seen once; the top ten hold around 3%. The sample comprised PBMCs. Receptors originate from a young man in good health and CMV-seronegative.

The V and J genes are TRBV27 and TRBJ2-1; 10 positions match TRBD2. The CDR3 loop spans 14 amino acids. V dropped 3 bases and J dropped 10; count of bases not matched to a gene: 6. Per germline, CDR1 MNHEY and CDR2 SMNVEV (reference sequence). For the CDR3, the DNA is TGTGCCAGCAGTTTCGAGCGGGGGGGCGGAGAGCAGTTCTTC. Protein: CASSFERGGGEQFF.

The rearrangement links TRBV5-5 to TRBJ2-2, with a possible D match to TRBD2 (5 bases). The ends were cut back, 1 base at V and 1 base at J, with 14 bases in the middle. This CDR3 has 17 amino acids. Germline V gives CDR1 SGHKS, CDR2 YYEKEE (reference sequence). The CDR3 spells CASSLLRGGRNTGELFF. CDR3 nucleotides: TGTGCCAGCAGCTTGTTGCGCGGAGGCCGGAACACCGGGGAGCTGTTTTTT. The variable domain in full, completed from reference TRBV5-5 and TRBJ2-2, reads DAGVTQSPTHLIKTRGQQVTLRCSPISGHKSVSWYQQVLGQGPQFIFQYYEKEERGRGNFPDRFSARQFPNYSSELNVNALLLGDSALYLCASSLLRGGRNTGELFFGEGSRLTVL.

The chain recombines TRBV7-3 with TRBJ1-1; a weak D match, TRBD1 (5 bases). The CDR3 runs to 16 residues. Germline-derived CDR1 and CDR2 are SGHTA and FQGTGA. The V end was cut by 1 base, the J end by 4 bases, with 16 bases between. This CDR3 is CASSLNSAGSVTEAFF. CDR3 nucleotide sequence: TGTGCCAGCAGCTTAAATTCGGCAGGGTCGGTCACTGAAGCTTTCTTT.

This clone was recorded only once. In nucleotides, the CDR3 is TGTGCCAGCAGCTCACCTTACCGACAGGCGGACACAGATACGCAGTATTTT. This codes for CASSSPYRQADTDTQYF. V is TRBV7-2 and J is TRBJ2-3; tentatively, D is TRBD1 (6 bases). The CDR3 loop spans 17 amino acids. V was clipped by 4 bases and J by 2 bases, with 19 bases between them. The germline V gene encodes CDR1 SGHTA and CDR2 FQGNSA.

Concerning this clone: This sample also contains other DNA sequences that code for the same CDR3. The V and J genes are TRBV27 and TRBJ2-7, with D possibly being TRBD1 (6 bases). Germline V gives CDR1 MNHEY, CDR2 SMNVEV (reference sequence). V dropped 5 bases and J dropped 1 base, with 9 bases sitting between them. The CDR3 loop spans 13 amino acids. The CDR3 region is CASSRTASYEQYF. The DNA of the CDR3 is TGTGCCAGCAGTCGGACAGCGTCCTACGAGCAGTACTTC.

This rearrangement joins TRBV28 to TRBJ1-5; 8 bases agree with TRBD1. V lost 6 bases, J lost 6 bases, and 7 bases stayed unmatched. This CDR3 has 14 residues. CDR1 and CDR2 from the germline V gene are MDHEN and SYDVKM. In nucleotides, the CDR3 is TGTGCCAGCAGCCTCGGACAGGGAAGTCAGCCCCAGCATTTT. Translated: CASSLGQGSQPQHF.

This clone was detected only once. This rearrangement joins TRBV4-2 to TRBJ2-2; perhaps TRBD2 as D (5 bases). The CDR3 extends over 14 amino acids. Trimming removed 4 bases at V and 6 bases at J, with 12 bases between. CDR1 and CDR2 (germline): LGHNA, YNFKEQ. CDR3 nucleotide sequence: TGTGCCAGCAGCCGAGAACTAGTACCCGGGGAGCTGTTTTTT. It is translated as CASSRELVPGELFF.

V usage is TRBV4-1 and J usage is TRBJ1-6; D is possibly TRBD1 (5 bases). This CDR3 has 18 amino acids. Germline values: CDR1 MGHRA, CDR2 YSYEKL. Trimming took 2 bases from V and 0 from J, leaving 14 bases between them. CDR3 sequence reads: CASSQNRRDLSYNSPLHF. The CDR3 coding sequence is TGCGCCAGCAGCCAAAACCGGAGGGACCTCTCCTATAATTCACCCCTCCACTTT.

This chain uses TRBV2 with TRBJ2-7; no firm D call. The ends were cut back, 4 bases at V and 3 bases at J, with 4 bases in the middle. This CDR3 comprises 11 residues. The V gene's germline CDR1 is SNHLY and CDR2 FYNNEI. The CDR3 is CASSGGYEQYF. CDR3 coding DNA: TGTGCCAGCAGTGGAGGCTACGAGCAGTACTTC. The full variable domain, with the rest looked up from reference TRBV2 and TRBJ2-7, is EPEVTQTPSHQVTQMGQEVILRCVPISNHLYFYWYRQILGQKVEFLVSFYNNEISEKSEIFDDQFSVERPDGSNFTLKIRSTKLEDSAMYFCASSGGYEQYFGPGTRLTVT.

This clone was detected a few times. The gene calls are TRBV29-1 and TRBJ2-7; 7 positions agree with TRBD2. CDR1 and CDR2 (germline): SQVTM, ANQGSEA. J lost 4 bases, V lost 5 bases, and 11 bases had no gene match. The CDR3 runs to 14 residues. For the CDR3, the DNA is TGCAGCGTTTACGTGGGGGGGAGGAGATACGAGCAGTACTTC. As protein: CSVYVGGRRYEQYF.

V gene TRBV7-8 combines with J gene TRBJ2-3, with 8 bases matching TRBD2. The germline V gene encodes CDR1 SGHVS and CDR2 FQNEAQ. Trimming removed 2 bases from V and 2 bases from J; junction bases left unmatched: 15. This CDR3 comprises 19 residues. This chain's CDR3 is CASSLTRGVPSLLTDTQYF. CDR3 sequence (DNA): TGTGCCAGCAGCTTAACGCGGGGGGTCCCCAGCCTTCTCACAGATACGCAGTATTTT. Variable domain in full (rest from reference TRBV7-8 and TRBJ2-3): GAGVSQSPRYKVAKRGQDVALRCDPISGHVSLFWYQQALGQGPEFLTYFQNEAQLDKSGLPSDRFFAERPEGSVSTLKIQRTQQEDSAVYLCASSLTRGVPSLLTDTQYFGPGTRLTVL.

The CDR3: CASSLLRTGANVLTF. CDR3 DNA sequence: TGTGCCAGCAGTTTATTGCGGACTGGGGCCAACGTCCTGACTTTC. V usage is TRBV27 and J usage is TRBJ2-6; no definite D call. The V end lost 1 base, the J end lost 2 bases, and 6 bases lay between the germline ends. Per the germline V gene, CDR1 is MNHEY and CDR2 is SMNVEV (reference sequence). The CDR3 is 15 amino acids.

The rearrangement uses TRBV5-1 and TRBJ1-1; a weak D match, TRBD1 (6 bases). Trimming stripped 4 bases from V and 9 bases from J, with 19 bases between. The germline V gene encodes CDR1 SGHRS and CDR2 YFSETQ. The CDR3 length is 14 residues. As DNA, the CDR3 is TGCGCCAGCAGCGTTGGTGATTGGGACAAGCAAGCTTTCTTT. Translated, it gives CASSVGDWDKQAFF.

This clone was seen only a few times. J is TRBJ1-6 and V is TRBV28; 9 bases match TRBD1. After removal of 2 bases from V and 7 bases from J, the junction contained 3 bases not matched to a gene. The germline V gene encodes CDR1 MDHEN and CDR2 SYDVKM. The length of the CDR3 is 15 residues. DNA for the CDR3: TGTGCCAGCAGTTTAGCTGACAGGGGGAATTCACCCCTCCACTTT. This sequence encodes CASSLADRGNSPLHF.

This clone was recorded only once. J is TRBJ2-5 and V is TRBV9, with TRBD1 matching over 8 bases. V gave up 4 bases and J gave up 3 bases; unmatched junction bases: 8. CDR1 is SGDLS and CDR2 is YYNGEE in the germline V gene. There are 15 residues in the CDR3. CDR3 in amino acids: CASSNFGQGKETQYF. The CDR3 region has the DNA TGTGCCAGCAGCAACTTCGGACAGGGCAAAGAGACCCAGTACTTC.

The V call is TRBV5-1, the J call TRBJ1-1; 7 nucleotides match TRBD1. CDR1 SGHRS and CDR2 YFSETQ come from the germline V gene. Unmatched junction bases numbered 10, after V lost 4 bases and J lost 1 base. The CDR3 runs 16 residues. DNA for the CDR3: TGCGCCAGCAGCGATAGCTTAAGGACAGGGAACACTGAAGCTTTCTTT. Translation gives CASSDSLRTGNTEAFF.

In this sample, this clone turned up once. The chain employs TRBV19 and TRBJ1-1; D is unresolved. Between the trimmed V and J ends, which lost 5 bases and 1 base, there was a span of 20 bases. The germline gives CDR1 LNHDA, CDR2 SQIVND (reference sequence). The CDR3 runs to 17 residues. CDR3 DNA: TGTGCCAGTAGTTTCACTCCTACGTGGTCACGGAACACTGAAGCTTTCTTT. Its translation: CASSFTPTWSRNTEAFF. Full variable domain (remainder filled in from reference TRBV19 and TRBJ1-1): DGGITQSPKYLFRKEGQNVTLSCEQNLNHDAMYWYRQDPGQGLRLIYYSQIVNDFQKGDIAEGYSVSREKKESFPLTVTSAQKNPTAFYLCASSFTPTWSRNTEAFFGQGTRLTVV.

The chain has TRBV28 and TRBJ1-6, with D tentatively TRBD1 (5 bases). V lost 3 bases and J 7 bases, leaving 13 bases between the germline ends. Germline V gene sequence: CDR1 MDHEN, CDR2 SYDVKM. The CDR3 consists of 15 residues. The CDR3 loop is CASSFSGRENSPLHF. CDR3 DNA: TGTGCCAGCAGTTTTTCTGGCAGGGAAAATTCACCCCTCCACTTT.

The CDR3 spells CASSLGASGAGTQYF. The CDR3 nucleotides read TGTGCCAGCAGCTTAGGGGCTAGCGGCGCCGGGACCCAGTACTTC. The chain has TRBV11-2 and TRBJ2-5; 7 positions match TRBD2. The CDR3 is 15 amino acids. Trimming at V came to 1 base and at J to 7 bases, leaving 9 bases not matched to a gene. CDR1 is SGHAT, CDR2 FQNNGV, per germline. The complete variable domain, with remaining parts taken from reference TRBV11-2 and TRBJ2-5, reads EAGVAQSPRYKIIEKRQSVAFWCNPISGHATLYWYQQILGQGPKLLIQFQNNGVVDDSQLPKDRFSAERLKGVDSTLKIQPAKLEDSAVYLCASSLGASGAGTQYFGPGTRLLVL.

This clone was seen a few times. The rearrangement joins TRBV18 to TRBJ1-1; 11 nucleotides agree with TRBD1. V lost 2 bases and J lost 3; bases outside the gene matches: 8. The CDR3 runs to 17 residues. Germline CDR1 reads KGHSH; CDR2 reads LQKENI. CDR3 nucleotides: TGTGCCAGCTCACCAATCGGACAGGGGGCAATGTACACTGAAGCTTTCTTT. Translating gives CASSPIGQGAMYTEAFF.

V usage is TRBV6-1 and J usage is TRBJ2-1, with D tentatively TRBD2 (6 bases). Germline CDR1 is MNHNS and CDR2 is SASEGT. The CDR3 runs 13 residues. The V end was cut by 7 bases, the J end by 7 bases, with 14 bases between. CDR3 in amino acids: CASIQEGGNEQFF. CDR3 nucleotide sequence: TGTGCCAGCATTCAGGAGGGTGGGAATGAGCAGTTCTTC.

The chain uses TRBV7-8 and TRBJ2-1; TRBD2 agrees at 7 bases. CDR3 length equals 15 residues. CDR1 is SGHVS and CDR2 is FQNEAQ in the germline V gene. V was pared by 5 bases and J by 7 bases, with 11 bases of the junction left unmatched. The CDR3 loop reads CASSLREGTWNEQFF. CDR3 coding DNA: TGTGCCAGCAGCCTAAGGGAGGGTACTTGGAATGAGCAGTTCTTC.

The chain recombines TRBV15 with TRBJ1-4; D uncertain. V was trimmed by 1 base and J by 6 bases, leaving 12 bases between them. This CDR3 has 15 amino acids. Germline V gives CDR1 LNHNV, CDR2 YYDKDF (reference sequence). For the CDR3, the DNA is TGTGCCACCAGCAGAGGCATTGGCCAGGATGAAAAACTGTTTTTT. Translating gives CATSRGIGQDEKLFF. Variable domain in full (rest from reference TRBV15 and TRBJ1-4): DAMVIQNPRYQVTQFGKPVTLSCSQTLNHNVMYWYQQKSSQAPKLLFHYYDKDFNNEADTPDNFQSRRPNTSFCFLDIRSPGLGDTAMYLCATSRGIGQDEKLFFGSGTQLSVL.

The chain carries TRBV5-8 and TRBJ1-2; 7 positions match TRBD1. Losses at the gene ends were 4 bases for V and 5 bases for J; bases not matched to a gene: 5. Germline CDR1 is SGHTS and CDR2 is YDEGEE. This CDR3 contains 13 residues. CDR3 DNA sequence: TGTGCCAGCAGCATCGGGACAGATTATGGCTACACCTTC. This translates into CASSIGTDYGYTF.

The chain couples TRBV5-8 to TRBJ2-3; D is uncertain. Trimming stripped 0 bases from V and 9 bases from J, with 8 bases between. The germline V gene encodes CDR1 SGHTS and CDR2 YDEGEE. The CDR3 has 12 residues. The CDR3: CASSLDQITQYF. As DNA, the CDR3 is TGTGCCAGCAGCTTGGACCAGATCACGCAGTATTTT. Complete variable domain (other parts from reference TRBV5-8 and TRBJ2-3): EAGVTQSPTHLIKTRGQQATLRCSPISGHTSVYWYQQALGLGLQFLLWYDEGEERNRGNFPPRFSGRQFPNYSSELNVNALELEDSALYLCASSLDQITQYFGPGTRLTVL.

V and J are TRBV18 and TRBJ1-1; D gene unclear. This CDR3 has 13 amino acids. V was pared by 3 bases and J by 0 bases, with 5 bases between. The germline V gene has CDR1 KGHSH and CDR2 LQKENI. CDR3 sequence reads: CASSPAVNTEAFF. CDR3 bases: TGTGCCAGCTCACCGGCAGTGAACACTGAAGCTTTCTTT.

The V call is TRBV9, the J call TRBJ2-2; the match to TRBD2 covers 8 bases. V lost 4 bases and J lost 1; bases outside the gene matches: 12. CDR3 size: 18 residues. In germline, CDR1 is SGDLS, CDR2 YYNGEE. The CDR3 protein is CASSPTSDMALNTGELFF. In nucleotides, the CDR3 is TGTGCCAGCAGCCCGACTAGCGATATGGCACTGAACACCGGGGAGCTGTTTTTT.

The chain employs TRBV28 and TRBJ1-6; 7 bases line up with TRBD1. Trimming took 5 bases from V and 4 from J; bases not matched to a gene: 11. CDR1 is MDHEN and CDR2 is SYDVKM in the germline V gene. The CDR3 covers 17 residues. CDR3 in DNA: TGTGCCAGCAGTAGGACAGGCCTCGGCCCTTATAATTCACCCCTCCACTTT. Protein product: CASSRTGLGPYNSPLHF. Filled out from reference TRBV28 and TRBJ1-6, the complete variable domain reads DVKVTQSSRYLVKRTGEKVFLECVQDMDHENMFWYRQDPGLGLRLIYFSYDVKMKEKGDIPEGYSVSREKKERFSLILESASTNQTSMYLCASSRTGLGPYNSPLHFGNGTRLTVT.

The chain joins TRBV6-6 to TRBJ2-4; 7 bases are shared with TRBD1. The V and J ends lost 2 bases and 9 bases, in that order; junction bases with no gene match: 4. The CDR3 has 13 residues. Looked up from germline, CDR1 is MNHNY and CDR2 is SVGAGI (reference sequence). CDR3 region: CASSYDRVGIQYF. DNA of the CDR3: TGTGCCAGCAGTTACGACAGGGTAGGCATTCAGTACTTC.